A selection of T cell receptor beta chains follows, all from one sample in a study of T cells in Graves' hyperthyroidism and ophthalmopathy. TCRdb analysed the multiplex PCR reads with MiXCR anew, one entry per CDR3 protein. The sample lists a few hundred thousand distinct CDR3 sequences, roughly 50% occurring once. Sequences were obtained from peripheral blood or thyroid tissue (not recorded which). The receptor set was obtained from a woman aged 18-29 years with Graves' hyperthyroidism. Each CDR3 is given with its conserved first and last residue. D genes are given only for firm matches. Only some rows state a clone size, as once, few, many or a class for expanded clones.

V gene	clone size	D gene	J gene	CDR3 protein	CDR3 DNA
TRBV27	many	TRBD1	TRBJ2-7	CASRPETGGYEQYF	TGTGCCAGCAGACCTGAGACAGGGGGCTACGAGCAGTACTTC
TRBV19	many	-	TRBJ1-5	CASSIGGTQSNQPQHF	TGTGCCAGTAGTATAGGGGGGACACAGAGCAATCAGCCCCAGCATTTT
TRBV6-4	once	TRBD1	TRBJ2-1	CASSDSTGYEQFF	TGTGCCAGCAGTGACTCGACAGGGTATGAGCAGTTCTTC
TRBV2	many	TRBD2	TRBJ2-5	CASQRNSGNSQETQYF	TGTGCCAGCCAAAGGAACAGCGGGAACAGCCAAGAGACCCAGTACTTC
TRBV7-2	many	TRBD1	TRBJ1-1	CASSLALRDRGGEAFF	TGTGCCAGCAGCTTAGCCCTACGAGACAGGGGAGGTGAAGCTTTCTTT
TRBV25-1	-	-	TRBJ2-2	CAWIQGSRGELFF	TGTGCCTGGATACAGGGTTCCCGCGGGGAGCTGTTTTTT
TRBV27	-	-	TRBJ2-2	CASRHVEDRELFF	TGTGCCAGCAGACATGTAGAAGACCGGGAGCTGTTTTTT
TRBV5-8	many	-	TRBJ1-2	CASSPGLGGYGYTF	TGTGCCAGCAGCCCGGGGCTGGGCGGCTATGGCTACACCTTC
TRBV5-1	-	TRBD2	TRBJ2-7	CASSSWTSGYEQYF	TGCGCCAGCAGCTCATGGACTAGCGGCTACGAGCAGTACTTC
TRBV29-1	many	-	TRBJ2-7	CSVETQGGTPYEQYF	TGCAGCGTTGAAACCCAAGGGGGTACCCCCTACGAGCAGTACTTC
TRBV10-3	-	-	TRBJ1-2	CAIGGPNYGYTF	TGTGCCATCGGGGGCCCTAACTATGGCTACACCTTC
TRBV29-1	-	TRBD1	TRBJ2-5	CSGGTGGAETQYF	TGCAGCGGGGGGACAGGGGGCGCGGAGACCCAGTACTTC
TRBV4-1	many	-	TRBJ1-6	CASSHLLMQGNSPLHF	TGCGCCAGCAGCCACCTGTTAATGCAGGGAAATTCACCCCTCCACTTT
TRBV7-9	many	-	TRBJ1-4	CASSTQEKLFF	TGTGCCAGCAGCACTCAGGAAAAACTGTTTTTT
TRBV12-3/TRBV12-4	few	TRBD1	TRBJ2-5	CASSHGGQGIQETQYF	TGTGCCAGCAGTCACGGGGGACAGGGCATCCAAGAGACCCAGTACTTC
TRBV24-1	few	-	TRBJ2-5	CATSGAEKETQYF	TGTGCCACCAGTGGGGCAGAGAAAGAGACCCAGTACTTC
TRBV20-1	-	TRBD1	TRBJ1-3	CSAKTGPGYTIYF	TGCAGTGCTAAGACAGGGCCTGGCTACACCATATATTTT
TRBV10-3	once	TRBD2	TRBJ2-7	CAISARGEAGDHEQYF	TGTGCCATCAGTGCTAGAGGAGAGGCGGGAGACCACGAGCAGTACTTC
TRBV7-6	few	TRBD1	TRBJ2-3	CASSTTGQGDTQYF	TGTGCCAGCAGCACGACGGGACAGGGTGATACGCAGTATTTT
TRBV3-1	-	TRBD1	TRBJ1-1	CASSPGQGVIGEAFF	TGTGCCAGCAGCCCGGGACAGGGGGTCATAGGTGAAGCTTTCTTT
TRBV20-1	-	-	TRBJ1-4	CSGGRGTNEKLFF	TGCAGTGGAGGGCGGGGGACTAATGAAAAACTGTTTTTT
TRBV12-3/TRBV12-4	-	-	TRBJ1-2	CATNLGTGGRHYGYTF	TGTGCCACCAACTTGGGAACCGGGGGCAGGCACTATGGCTACACCTTC
TRBV4-1	many	-	TRBJ2-5	CASSQEFQIQETQYF	TGCGCCAGCAGCCAAGAGTTCCAGATCCAAGAGACCCAGTACTTC
TRBV29-1	-	TRBD1	TRBJ1-5	CSLESGTGQPQHF	TGCAGCTTGGAGTCAGGGACAGGTCAGCCCCAGCATTTT
TRBV20-1	-	TRBD1	TRBJ2-5	CSARQGVLETQYF	TGCAGTGCAAGACAGGGAGTGTTAGAGACCCAGTACTTC
TRBV27	-	TRBD1	TRBJ2-7	CASSLSARGISYEQYF	TGTGCCAGCAGTTTATCAGCCAGGGGGATCTCCTACGAGCAGTACTTC
TRBV12-3/TRBV12-4	-	-	TRBJ1-5	CASSLGEGDSNQPQHF	TGTGCCAGCAGTTTAGGGGAGGGAGATAGCAATCAGCCCCAGCATTTT
TRBV7-9	many	-	TRBJ1-5	CASSSFKGGLNQPQHF	TGTGCCAGCAGCTCCTTTAAAGGGGGGCTCAATCAGCCCCAGCATTTT
TRBV19	-	TRBD2	TRBJ2-3	CASSLGLAGEITDTQYF	TGTGCCAGTAGTCTGGGACTAGCGGGAGAAATCACAGATACGCAGTATTTT
TRBV30	few	-	TRBJ2-7	CAWRPGGAFYEQYF	TGTGCCTGGAGGCCCGGGGGAGCTTTCTACGAGCAGTACTTC
TRBV20-1	-	-	TRBJ1-2	CSAREEWVEGSYDYTF	TGCAGTGCTAGGGAGGAATGGGTTGAAGGAAGCTATGACTACACCTTC
TRBV7-2	few	TRBD2	TRBJ2-3	CASSFGLAGDTQYF	TGTGCCAGCAGCTTTGGACTAGCGGGAGATACGCAGTATTTT
TRBV13	-	TRBD1	TRBJ1-6	CASSPSTGGHSPLHF	TGTGCCAGCAGCCCGTCGACAGGGGGGCATTCACCCCTCCACTTT
TRBV7-6	-	-	TRBJ2-7	CASSLVQEQYF	TGTGCCAGCAGCTTAGTACAGGAGCAGTACTTC
TRBV20-1	many	-	TRBJ2-7	CSASPTGTSSYEQYF	TGCAGTGCTAGTCCCACCGGGACAAGCTCCTACGAGCAGTACTTC
TRBV4-2	few	-	TRBJ1-1	CASSQSITLNSNTEAFF	TGTGCCAGCAGCCAAAGTATAACACTTAACTCGAACACTGAAGCTTTCTTT
TRBV7-9	-	TRBD1	TRBJ2-5	CASSSGPQGTGQENQYF	TGTGCCAGCAGTTCCGGGCCCCAAGGGACAGGACAAGAGAACCAGTACTTC
TRBV4-2	many	-	TRBJ2-7	CASSQTDRARNYEQYF	TGTGCCAGCAGCCAAACCGATCGGGCTCGAAATTACGAGCAGTACTTC
TRBV20-1	once	TRBD2	TRBJ2-7	CSARASTSGPWYF	TGCAGTGCTAGAGCTTCGACTAGCGGCCCCTGGTACTTC
TRBV5-1	many	-	TRBJ1-3	CASSFDGEGNTIYF	TGCGCCAGCAGCTTTGACGGGGAGGGAAACACCATATATTTT
TRBV20-1	-	-	TRBJ2-7	CSASLAGYNEQYF	TGCAGTGCTAGCCTGGCGGGGTACAATGAGCAGTACTTC
TRBV29-1	-	-	TRBJ1-2	CSVDQNGRGYTF	TGCAGCGTTGACCAGAACGGGAGAGGCTACACCTTC